The subject of this entry is one T cell receptor beta chain. This clonotype came up a few times. There is no known antigen for this receptor. No qualities accompany the bases; no much larger clone lies one base away. Stable Graves' hyperthyroidism was defined as no progression to ophthalmopathy during 18 months of follow-up. Hyperthyroidism patients were newly diagnosed, had a disease duration of under 2 months, and were aged 18 to 65 years. Exclusion was applied to patients with uncontrolled infections, other autoimmune diseases, pregnancy or lactation. Clinical symptoms, serum thyroxine and TRAb, thyroid ultrasound, and orbital computed tomography formed the basis for the diagnoses. PBMCs were isolated from roughly 10 ml of fresh peripheral blood by Ficoll-Paque density gradient centrifugation. Total RNA was extracted with Trizol reagent, and quality was checked on an Agilent 2100 Bioanalyzer. TCR beta CDR3 regions were amplified from RNA transcripts. The TCR CDR3 was subjected to a first round of RT-PCR using the HTBI primer set and the Qiagen OneStep RT-PCR kit. Libraries were constructed in a second round of multiplex PCR, after which size selection and purification were carried out. Sequencing of the libraries was done on an Illumina HiSeq2000 using paired-end 100 bp reads. The study's processing was this. SOAPnuke was used to process the raw data, throwing out any read that contained adapters or uncalled bases, had a mean Phred below 15, or lacked an exact constant-primer or identifier match. High-quality paired reads were merged with COPE v1.2.5, and unique nucleotide sequences were defined as clonotypes. Clonotypes were aligned to IMGT TRBV, TRBD and TRBJ reference segments using MiTCR v1.1. Analysis was restricted to V-J combinations with a frequency above 0.0001, which covered roughly 99% of repertoires. The TCS score was defined as F50 (clonal expansion) divided by E x V (chaos), with BLOSUM62-based TCRdist calculated between CDR3 peptides within each V-J. Welch's t-statistics and random forest reduced 500 to 550 V-J features to some 14, which were used in a naive Bayes classifier (R e1071). TCRdb reprocessing: public reads trimmed at Q25 with fastp, clones called with MiXCR, in-frame beta chains kept. Every entry covers one CDR3 protein and lists the most common genes and DNA from its rows. For this entry, the V and J calls and clone size follow TCRdb and not the study's own pipeline. This sample has hundreds of thousands of distinct CDR3 sequences in its table, and approximately 15% of those were observed once. Of the sample, 15% to 20% falls within the top ten clones.

From cysteine to phenylalanine, the CDR3 is 18 amino acids long. Left in the record is the CDR3 DNA by itself, 54 bases read in frame from the first base. V gives up 3 bases and J gives up 3 bases, and the segment between their germline ends measures 24 bases. Taken from the germline V gene (reference sequence), the CDR1 and CDR2 loops are MNHEY and SMNVEV. The sample comes from a study of T cells in Graves' hyperthyroidism and ophthalmopathy (dated by TCRdb to about 2019). About the investigation overall: Peripheral blood was sampled at the time of initial diagnosis, prior to any treatment. To identify distinguishing TCR V-J signatures, a discovery cohort of some 100 patients was used, comprising 40 to 45 with Graves' ophthalmopathy and around 57 with stable Graves' hyperthyroidism. Prospective prediction of ophthalmopathy was tested in an independent validation cohort consisting of some 18 hyperthyroidism patients and some 15 patients who later progressed to ophthalmopathy. The 100 discovery patients were divided at random into training and test sets in a 7:3 ratio. Thyroid tissue and blood T-cell repertoires from several Graves' hyperthyroidism patients were also compared in the study. Following sampling, methimazole starting at 30 mg daily was given to hyperthyroidism patients, and high-dose intravenous methylprednisolone was given to ophthalmopathy patients. The paper describes TCR Vbeta CDR3 sequencing of roughly 130 peripheral blood samples, made up of fewer than 50 ophthalmopathy patients, 70 to 75 hyperthyroidism patients and 17 progressor patients.

What the study reported, not specific to this receptor: No statistical method was used to set the sample size in advance, and investigators knew the group allocation. In cross-validation, a model built on a 13 V-J signature told ophthalmopathy apart from stable hyperthyroidism with 87.88% sensitivity and around 83% specificity, and in testing the same model reached 80%/75%. Blood samples also contained most of the expanded thyroid clonotypes (frequency above 0.001), which suggests that blood repertoires may reflect thyroid immune responses. In validation, the model predicted progression to ophthalmopathy a median of roughly 6.2 months before onset, with approximately 71% sensitivity and roughly 72% specificity.

The chain links TRBV27 with TRBJ2-7; the D gene is perhaps TRBD1, on 6 matching bases. The clonotype was recovered from a woman aged 18 to 35 with Graves' hyperthyroidism. Source material: blood. For the CDR3, the sequence is CASSFRLAGGTGLYEQYF. The nucleotide sequence is given as TGTGCCAGCAGTTTCCGTTTAGCTGGAGGAACAGGGCTCTACGAGCAGTACTTC.